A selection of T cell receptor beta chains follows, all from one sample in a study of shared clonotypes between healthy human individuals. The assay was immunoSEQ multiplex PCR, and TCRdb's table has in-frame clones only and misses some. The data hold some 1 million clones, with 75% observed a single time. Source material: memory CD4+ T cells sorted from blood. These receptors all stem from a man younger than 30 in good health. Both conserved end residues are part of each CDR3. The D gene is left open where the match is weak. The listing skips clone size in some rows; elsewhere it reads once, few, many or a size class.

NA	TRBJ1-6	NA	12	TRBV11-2	TGTGCCAGCAGCCTACGTCATTCACCCCTCCACTTT	CASSLRHSPLHF
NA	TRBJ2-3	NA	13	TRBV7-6	TGTGCCAGCAGCTTCACGGGCACAGATACGCAGTATTTT	CASSFTGTDTQYF
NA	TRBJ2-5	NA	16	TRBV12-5	TGTGCTAGTGGTTTGTGGCGGGCCCGGCCTAAAGAGACCCAGTACTTC	CASGLWRARPKETQYF
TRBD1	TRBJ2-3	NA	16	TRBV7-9	TGTGCCAGCAGCCGGGGAGTGACAGGGGGCACAGATACGCAGTATTTT	CASSRGVTGGTDTQYF
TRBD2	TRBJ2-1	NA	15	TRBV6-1	TGTGCCAGCCACGGGACTAGCGGGTACGACAATGAGCAGTTCTTC	CASHGTSGYDNEQFF
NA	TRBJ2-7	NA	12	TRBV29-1	TGCAGCGTTGAGGGCCAGAGCTACGAGCAGTACTTC	CSVEGQSYEQYF
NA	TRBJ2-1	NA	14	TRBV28	TGTGCCAGCACCTTGCAGGGCACCTACAATGAGCAGTTCTTC	CASTLQGTYNEQFF
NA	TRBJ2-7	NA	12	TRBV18	TGTGCCAGCTCACAGGGGGGTAACGAGCAGTACTTC	CASSQGGNEQYF
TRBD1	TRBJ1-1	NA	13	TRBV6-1	TGTGCCAGCAAGGGACAGCAAAACACTGAAGCTTTCTTT	CASKGQQNTEAFF
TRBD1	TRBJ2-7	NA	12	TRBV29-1	TGCAGCGTTGGCCGACAGGGGGATGAGCAGTACTTC	CSVGRQGDEQYF
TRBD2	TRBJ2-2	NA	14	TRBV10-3	TGTGCCATCCGGAGGACTAGCGAACCCGGGGAGCTGTTTTTT	CAIRRTSEPGELFF
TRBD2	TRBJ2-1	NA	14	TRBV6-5	TGTGCCAGTCAGAGCGGGGGGGCATACAATGAGCAGTTCTTC	CASQSGGAYNEQFF
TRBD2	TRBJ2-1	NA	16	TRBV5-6	TGTGCCAGCAGCTTCTGGACTAGCGCATCCTACAATGAGCAGTTCTTC	CASSFWTSASYNEQFF
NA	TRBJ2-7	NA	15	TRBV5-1	TGCGCCAGCAGCTTGGGGCCTAGCGTGGACTACGAGCAGTACTTC	CASSLGPSVDYEQYF
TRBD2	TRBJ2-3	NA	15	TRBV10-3	TGTGCCATCAGCAGCTTAGCGGGAGTGGCAGATACGCAGTATTTT	CAISSLAGVADTQYF
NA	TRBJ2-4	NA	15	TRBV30	TGTGCCTGGAGTGAATCGGCGGGGCCCGGAAACATTCAGTACTTC	CAWSESAGPGNIQYF
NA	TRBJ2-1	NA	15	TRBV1	TGCACCAGCAGCAAGGACAGGGGGCCCTACAATGAGCAGTTCTTC	CTSSKDRGPYNEQFF
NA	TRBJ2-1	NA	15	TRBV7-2	TGTGCCAGCAGCCCAAGCGGGCGGCCCTTCAATGAGCAGTTCTTC	CASSPSGRPFNEQFF
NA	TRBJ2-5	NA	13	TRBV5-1	TGCGCCAGCAGCCTCCAGGGTCAAGAGACCCAGTACTTC	CASSLQGQETQYF
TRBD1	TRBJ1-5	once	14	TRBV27	TGTGCCAGCAGTGAACAGGGGGCCGGTCAGCCCCAGCATTTT	CASSEQGAGQPQHF
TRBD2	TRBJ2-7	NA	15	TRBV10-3	TGTGCCATCAGTGTCCGAGCGGGGGGACCTTACGAGCAGTACTTC	CAISVRAGGPYEQYF
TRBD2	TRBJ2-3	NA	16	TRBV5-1	TGCGCCAGCAGCTTAACGACTAGCGGGATCACAGATACGCAGTATTTT	CASSLTTSGITDTQYF
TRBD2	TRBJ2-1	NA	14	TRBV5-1	TGCGCCAGCAGCTTGGGCGGGAGTGGGAATGAGCAGTTCTTC	CASSLGGSGNEQFF
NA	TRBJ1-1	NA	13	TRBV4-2	TGTGCCAGCAGCCCCCAGGGGAACACTGAAGCTTTCTTT	CASSPQGNTEAFF
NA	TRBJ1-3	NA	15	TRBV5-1	TGCGCCAGCAGCTCGGGGGGCCTCTCTGGAAACACCATATATTTT	CASSSGGLSGNTIYF
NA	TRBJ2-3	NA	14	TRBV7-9	TGTGCCAGCAGCTTAGGGGTAGCGGCAGATACGCAGTATTTT	CASSLGVAADTQYF
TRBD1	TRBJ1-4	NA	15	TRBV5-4	TGTGCCAGCAGCTACCGGACAGGGGCCGGGGAAAAACTGTTTTTT	CASSYRTGAGEKLFF
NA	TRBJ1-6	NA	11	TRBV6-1	TGTGCCAGTCTCAGGGATTCACCCCTCCACTTT	CASLRDSPLHF
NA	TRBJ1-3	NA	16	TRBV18	TGTGCCAGCTCATTGCCTACAGTTAGCTCTGGAAACACCATATATTTT	CASSLPTVSSGNTIYF
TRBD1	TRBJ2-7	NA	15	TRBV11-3	TGTGCCAGCAGCCCCGGACAGGGGGAAGCCTACGAGCAGTACTTC	CASSPGQGEAYEQYF
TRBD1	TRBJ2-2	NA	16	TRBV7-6	TGTGCCAGCAGCTTAGTGACAGGGGGCAGAACCGGGGAGCTGTTTTTT	CASSLVTGGRTGELFF
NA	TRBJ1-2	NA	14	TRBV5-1	TGCGCCAGCAGCTTGGGGGGCCCTAACTATGGCTACACCTTC	CASSLGGPNYGYTF
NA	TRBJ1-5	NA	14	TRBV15	TGTGCCACCAGCAGCACGGGTTTTGGGCAGCCCCAGCATTTT	CATSSTGFGQPQHF
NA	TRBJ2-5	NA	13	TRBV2	TGTGCCAGCAGCTCCCAGGGTGGGAAGACCCAGTACTTC	CASSSQGGKTQYF
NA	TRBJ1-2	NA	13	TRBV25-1	TGTGCCAGCAGTGAGGGGTTTTACTATGGCTACACCTTC	CASSEGFYYGYTF
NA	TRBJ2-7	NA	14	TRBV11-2	TGTGCCAGCAGCCCGCAGGGGACCTCCTACGAGCAGTACTTC	CASSPQGTSYEQYF
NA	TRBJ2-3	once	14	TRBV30	TGTGCCTGGAGAGGAGACAGTCCCACAGATACGCAGTATTTT	CAWRGDSPTDTQYF
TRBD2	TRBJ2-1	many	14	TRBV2	TGTGCCAGCACGAGCGGACTAGCGGTTCGTGAGCAGTTCTTC	CASTSGLAVREQFF
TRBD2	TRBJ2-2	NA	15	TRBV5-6	TGTGCCAGCGGCAAGGGACTAGCGAGCACCGGGGAGCTGTTTTTT	CASGKGLASTGELFF
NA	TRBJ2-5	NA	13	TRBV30	TGTGCCTGGAGTCGGGACGTCCAAGAGACCCAGTACTTC	CAWSRDVQETQYF
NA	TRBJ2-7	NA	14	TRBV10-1	TGCGCCAGCAGTGAGTCTTTTGGAGCCTACGAGCAGTACTTC	CASSESFGAYEQYF
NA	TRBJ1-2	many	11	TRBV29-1	TGCAGCGTTAAAAAAGAAAATGGCTACACCTTC	CSVKKENGYTF
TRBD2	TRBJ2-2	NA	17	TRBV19	TGTGCCAGTACCGCCCTTCTAGCGGGAGTGGCCACCGGGGAGCTGTTTTTT	CASTALLAGVATGELFF
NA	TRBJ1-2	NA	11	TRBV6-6	TGTGCCAGCAGCCTAGGATATGGCTACACCTTC	CASSLGYGYTF
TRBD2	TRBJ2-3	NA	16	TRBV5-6	TGTGCCAGCAGCTTGTACCTAGCGGGAGTGGTAGATACGCAGTATTTT	CASSLYLAGVVDTQYF
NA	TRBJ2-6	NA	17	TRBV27	TGTGCCAGCAGTTTATTAGGGTACTACTCTGGGGCCAACGTCCTGACTTTC	CASSLLGYYSGANVLTF
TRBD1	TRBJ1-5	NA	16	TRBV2	TGTGCCAGCAGACCGGACAGGGGGAAGGGGGATCAGCCCCAGCATTTT	CASRPDRGKGDQPQHF
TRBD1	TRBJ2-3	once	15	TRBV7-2	TGTGCCAGCACCTTGGACAGGGGAATTTACTATACGCAGTATTTT	CASTLDRGIYYTQYF
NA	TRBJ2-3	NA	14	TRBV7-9	TGTGCCAGCAGCTTAGGAGCGGCCGCAGATACGCAGTATTTT	CASSLGAAADTQYF